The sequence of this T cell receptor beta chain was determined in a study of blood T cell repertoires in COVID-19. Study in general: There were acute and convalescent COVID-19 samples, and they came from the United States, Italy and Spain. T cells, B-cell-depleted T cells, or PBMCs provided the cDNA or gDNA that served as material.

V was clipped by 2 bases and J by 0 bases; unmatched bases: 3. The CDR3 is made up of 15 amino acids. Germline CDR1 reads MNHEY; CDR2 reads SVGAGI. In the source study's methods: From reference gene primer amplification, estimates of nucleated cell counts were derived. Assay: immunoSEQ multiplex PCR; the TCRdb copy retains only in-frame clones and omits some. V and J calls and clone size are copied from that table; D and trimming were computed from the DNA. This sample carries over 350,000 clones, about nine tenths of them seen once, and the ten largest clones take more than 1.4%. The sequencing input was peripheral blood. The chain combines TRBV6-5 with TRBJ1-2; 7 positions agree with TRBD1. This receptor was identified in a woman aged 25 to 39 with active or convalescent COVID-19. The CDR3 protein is CASSYQGTANYGYTF. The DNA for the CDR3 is TGTGCCAGCAGTTACCAAGGGACAGCTAACTATGGCTACACCTTC.